A selection of T cell receptor beta chains follows, all from one sample in a study of blood T cell repertoires in COVID-19. Data came from immunoSEQ multiplex PCR; TCRdb stores just in-frame clones and leaves some out. The table includes approximately 330,000 clones, approximately 89% detected once. The sequencing input was PBMCs or T cells enriched from blood (not recorded which). These receptors were taken from a woman in her 30s who had recovered from COVID-19. CDR3s include the opening cysteine and the closing phenylalanine or tryptophan. A D gene is named only where the DNA matches it firmly. Clone size is shown for a subset of rows, as once, few, many or a class of expanded clone.

V: TRBV27; J: TRBJ2-1; D: TRBD1; size: NA; CDR3: CASTFGTGGNEQFF; DNA: TGTGCCAGCACCTTTGGGACAGGGGGCAATGAGCAGTTCTTC
V: TRBV5-1; J: TRBJ1-1; D: TRBD1; size: NA; CDR3: CASSPYRDRGLTEAFF; DNA: TGCGCCAGCAGTCCTTACCGGGACAGGGGGCTCACTGAAGCTTTCTTT
V: TRBV27; J: TRBJ1-5; D: NA; size: NA; CDR3: CASSFWGVGQPQHF; DNA: TGTGCCAGCAGTTTTTGGGGGGTAGGTCAGCCCCAGCATTTT
V: TRBV19; J: TRBJ1-3; D: TRBD1; size: NA; CDR3: CATRDRAASGNTIYF; DNA: TGTGCCACTAGGGACAGGGCCGCCTCTGGAAACACCATATATTTT
V: TRBV12-3/TRBV12-4; J: TRBJ1-5; D: NA; size: NA; CDR3: CATAQGDQPQHF; DNA: TGTGCCACTGCACAGGGTGATCAGCCCCAGCATTTT
V: TRBV7-9; J: TRBJ2-7; D: TRBD2; size: NA; CDR3: CASSLGSGSSHEQYF; DNA: TGTGCCAGCAGCTTAGGGAGCGGGAGTTCCCACGAGCAGTACTTC
V: TRBV20-1; J: TRBJ2-1; D: NA; size: NA; CDR3: CSRQGGDEQFF; DNA: TGCAGTAGACAGGGAGGAGATGAGCAGTTCTTC
V: TRBV18; J: TRBJ1-2; D: TRBD1; size: NA; CDR3: CASSPYRDRGQANYGYTF; DNA: TGTGCCAGCTCACCATACCGGGACAGGGGGCAAGCTAACTATGGCTACACCTTC
V: TRBV7-2; J: TRBJ2-5; D: NA; size: few; CDR3: CASSLGWAQETQYF; DNA: TGTGCCAGCAGCTTAGGGTGGGCCCAAGAGACCCAGTACTTC
V: TRBV19; J: TRBJ1-5; D: NA; size: NA; CDR3: CASSLDLQGGYQPQHF; DNA: TGTGCCAGTAGTCTCGACCTACAGGGCGGGTATCAGCCCCAGCATTTT
V: TRBV7-2; J: TRBJ1-3; D: NA; size: NA; CDR3: CASSLGLGGQGTIYF; DNA: TGTGCCAGCAGCTTAGGATTGGGGGGGCAAGGCACCATATATTTT